Sequencing of this T cell receptor (beta chain) was carried out in a study of T cells in Graves' hyperthyroidism and ophthalmopathy. Overall study findings and caveats: A model of 13 V-J features distinguished ophthalmopathy from stable hyperthyroidism.

This clonotype occurred once. The antigen remains undetermined. What was amplified from RNA transcripts were TCR beta CDR3 regions. HTBI primers were employed in a first-round RT-PCR of the TCR CDR3. TCRdb processed the multiplex PCR reads anew with MiXCR; each CDR3 protein has one entry. Among about 360,000 distinct CDR3 sequences, about 20% were seen once, and the ten largest hold 3% to 4%. Aged 18 to 65, the patients had hyperthyroidism that was newly diagnosed and had lasted under 2 months. The PBMCs had their origin in roughly 10 ml of fresh peripheral blood. CDR3 length equals 19 residues. Germline CDR1 is SGHAT and CDR2 is FQNNGV. Trimming left V 1 base short and J 2 bases short, with 23 bases between.

The chain carries TRBV11-2 and TRBJ2-5; tentatively, D is TRBD2 (7 bases). The sample taken for sequencing was blood. The receptor was derived from a woman aged 18 to 35 with Graves' hyperthyroidism. CDR3 DNA sequence: TGTGCCAGCAGCTTAGGATCCCCGGGAGAGGGGGGGCGACAAGAGACCCAGTACTTC. Its protein product is CASSLGSPGEGGRQETQYF.